These 17 T cell receptor beta chains came from one sample sequenced in a study of CD8 T cells in Susac syndrome. When the RNA was reverse transcribed, random hexamers were used with an input of roughly 0.45 to 1 ug. TCRdb processed the immunoSEQ multiplex PCR reads anew with MiXCR; each CDR3 protein has one entry. The sample records more than 150,000 distinct CDR3 sequences, roughly 94% being singletons. Sequencing used CD8+ T cells from PBMCs. These TCRs come from a human donor with Susac syndrome.

This chain joins TRBV27 and TRBJ1-5; TRBD1 matches 9 bases. This CDR3 contains 14 residues. Trimming at V came to 6 bases and at J to 6 bases, leaving 6 bases not matched to a gene. Germline CDR1 and CDR2: MNHEY and SMNVEV (reference sequence). CDR3 DNA sequence: TGTGCCAGCAGACCCGGGACAGGGAGTCAGCCCCAGCATTTT. This encodes CASRPGTGSQPQHF.

This clonotype has a single count. The chain combines TRBV11-2 with TRBJ1-6; D uncertain. V was trimmed by 5 bases and J by 3 bases, leaving 5 bases between them. This CDR3 region has 13 residues. Germline CDR1 SGHAT, CDR2 FQNNGV. The CDR3: CASSPNYNSPLHF. CDR3 DNA: TGTGCCAGCAGCCCTAACTATAATTCACCCCTCCACTTT.

The V gene is TRBV5-1, the J gene TRBJ2-7; TRBD1 is a possible D gene (6 bases). The CDR3 consists of 12 residues. V was trimmed by 7 bases and J by 0 bases, leaving 8 bases between them. Germline V gene sequence: CDR1 SGHRS, CDR2 YFSETQ. The CDR3 DNA sequence: TGCGCCAGCGGACAGAGCTCCTACGAGCAGTACTTC. Amino acids: CASGQSSYEQYF.

CDR3 protein: CASSLMVNEQFF. The CDR3 nucleotides read TGTGCCAGCAGTTTAATGGTCAATGAGCAGTTCTTC. This chain connects TRBV12-3 or TRBV12-4 to TRBJ2-1; D unclear. V lost 2 bases and J lost 6, with 5 bases in between. The CDR3 loop spans 12 amino acids.

This sequence joins TRBV3-1 and TRBJ1-1; no firm D call. Germline CDR1 reads LGHDT; CDR2 reads YNNKEL (reference sequence). The CDR3 is 15 residues long. The V end lost 4 bases, the J end lost 5 bases, and 17 bases lay between the germline ends. Here the CDR3 reads CASSPARNLETEAFF. Written as DNA, the CDR3 is TGTGCCAGCAGCCCGGCGAGGAATTTGGAAACTGAAGCTTTCTTT.

This chain links TRBV4-1 with TRBJ2-7; 10 bases line up with TRBD2. CDR1 is MGHRA and CDR2 is YSYEKL in the germline V gene. The V and J ends lost 0 bases and 2 bases, in that order; junction bases with no gene match: 4. This CDR3 comprises 16 residues. CDR3 in amino acids: CASSQELAGPPYEQYF. The CDR3 DNA sequence: TGCGCCAGCAGCCAAGAACTAGCGGGACCTCCCTACGAGCAGTACTTC.

The chain has TRBV20-1 and TRBJ2-7; tentative D call: TRBD2 (5 bases). The length of the CDR3 is 12 residues. Germline V lookup: CDR1 DFQATT, CDR2 SNEGSKA (reference sequence). V was cut by 3 bases and J by 9 bases, with 15 bases left in between. CDR3 region: CSASGSGGMQYF. Here the CDR3 DNA reads TGCAGTGCTAGTGGCAGCGGCGGAATGCAGTACTTC.

This clonotype was counted only a few times. The CDR3 loop reads CASSLAADTQYF. DNA for the CDR3: TGTGCCAGCAGCTTAGCGGCAGATACGCAGTATTTT. V and J are TRBV7-2 and TRBJ2-3; D is unresolved. The V and J ends lost 0 bases and 4 bases respectively, with 2 bases between them. The CDR3 has 12 amino acids. Germline CDR1 is SGHTA and CDR2 is FQGNSA.

The V gene is TRBV15, the J gene TRBJ2-7; perhaps D is TRBD1 or TRBD2 (5 bases each). Trimming pared 2 bases from V and 3 bases from J, leaving 17 bases between. The CDR3 is made up of 16 amino acids. Germline CDR1 and CDR2: LNHNV and YYDKDF (reference sequence). CDR3 protein: CATSRTGPPLNYEQYF. CDR3 coding DNA: TGTGCCACCAGCAGAACGGGACCTCCACTAAACTACGAGCAGTACTTC.

The chain links TRBV9 to TRBJ1-5, with D uncertain. From germline, CDR1 is SGDLS and CDR2 YYNGEE. The V end lost 2 bases, the J end lost 2 bases, and 8 bases lay between the germline ends. The CDR3 covers 14 residues. In nucleotides, the CDR3 is TGTGCCAGCAGCGTCGGGCATGGCAATCAGCCCCAGCATTTT. The encoded protein is CASSVGHGNQPQHF. The full variable domain, completed using reference TRBV9 and TRBJ1-5, is DSGVTQTPKHLITATGQRVTLRCSPRSGDLSVYWYQQSLDQGLQFLIQYYNGEERAKGNILERFSAQQFPDLHSELNLSSLELGDSALYFCASSVGHGNQPQHFGDGTRLSIL.

The J gene is TRBJ1-1, the V gene TRBV19; D may be TRBD1 (5 bases). CDR1 is LNHDA, CDR2 SQIVND, per germline (reference sequence). Trimming removed 3 bases at V and 0 bases at J, with 8 bases between. The CDR3 is 14 amino acids. CDR3 protein: CASSMGQMNTEAFF. Written as DNA, the CDR3 is TGTGCCAGTAGTATGGGGCAGATGAACACTGAAGCTTTCTTT.

The chain employs TRBV30 and TRBJ2-3; D is uncertain. The CDR3 is 10 residues long. V shed 7 bases and J shed 4 bases, with 6 bases lying between them. Germline lookup yields CDR1 GTSNPN and CDR2 SVGIG (reference sequence). CDR3 loop: CAYRADTQYF. In DNA form, the CDR3 reads TGTGCCTACCGTGCAGATACGCAGTATTTT.

This chain joins TRBV5-4 and TRBJ1-2; D is ambiguous. Per the germline V gene, CDR1 is SGHNT and CDR2 is YYREEE (reference sequence). CDR3 length equals 15 residues. V was trimmed by 1 base and J by 5 bases, leaving 15 bases between them. Here the CDR3 DNA reads TGTGCCAGCAGCTTGTTGTTCGGAGACGATTATGGCTACACCTTC. Translation: CASSLLFGDDYGYTF.

V and J are TRBV19 and TRBJ1-5; D gene uncertain. Germline assignment: CDR1 LNHDA and CDR2 SQIVND (reference sequence). There are 12 residues in the CDR3. The germline V and J ends were trimmed by 7 bases and 7 bases, with 11 bases remaining between them. The CDR3 DNA sequence: TGTGCCAGTAATAACAGTCGGCAGCCCCAGCATTTT. The encoded protein is CASNNSRQPQHF.

The V gene is TRBV12-3 or TRBV12-4, the J gene TRBJ1-4; D remains unclear. This CDR3 has 14 amino acids. V was trimmed by 6 bases and J by 8 bases, leaving 16 bases between them. The DNA of the CDR3 is TGTGCCAGCAGCACATTCATCGACAACGAAAAACTGTTTTTT. Its translation is CASSTFIDNEKLFF.

This chain uses TRBV4-1 with TRBJ1-2, with TRBD1 matching 7 bases. Germline CDR1 and CDR2: MGHRA and YSYEKL. The CDR3 has 15 residues. V lost 1 base to trimming and J lost 0 bases; unmatched junction nucleotides: 2. The CDR3 sequence is CASSQGQGANYGYTF. The CDR3 bases are TGCGCCAGCAGCCAAGGGCAGGGGGCTAACTATGGCTACACCTTC.

This clonotype is a singleton in its sample. The V and J genes are TRBV28 and TRBJ2-6; 8 bases are a match to TRBD1. Trimming took 7 bases from V and 0 from J; bases not matched to a gene: 8. Germline CDR1 MDHEN, CDR2 SYDVKM. The CDR3 is 17 amino acids. The CDR3 protein is CASMTGAPHSGANVLTF. CDR3 DNA: TGTGCCAGCATGACAGGGGCCCCCCACTCTGGGGCCAACGTCCTGACTTTC.